The sequence of this T cell receptor (beta chain) was determined in a study of blood T cell repertoires in COVID-19. Study in general: COVID-19 samples, acute and convalescent, were from the United States, Italy and Spain.

Enrolled through a virtual design, the participants were between roughly 18 and 100 years of age and came from 24 US areas. Participants' reported clinical history set cohort assignment. Authors' processing steps: Amplification of reference gene primers was used by the study to estimate nucleated cell counts. Using immunoSEQ multiplex PCR, the repertoire was profiled, and TCRdb retains in-frame clones only, with some absent. That table is the source of V, J and clone size, and D and trimming were worked out from the DNA. The repertoire includes some 300,000 clones, roughly 89% of them detected once, and 2.9% sits in the top ten. The source is a woman aged 45-65 years who had been exposed to COVID-19. The sample was PBMCs or T cells enriched from blood (not recorded which).

CDR3 in DNA: TGTGCCAGCAGTTCATGGACAGGGATGTCTAGGGATGAGCAGTTCTTC. This sequence encodes CASSSWTGMSRDEQFF. This sequence joins TRBV27 and TRBJ2-1; 8 nucleotides align to TRBD1. The ends lost 4 bases at V and 8 bases at J; junction bases unmatched: 13. Per germline, CDR1 MNHEY and CDR2 SMNVEV (reference sequence). The CDR3 spans 16 residues.